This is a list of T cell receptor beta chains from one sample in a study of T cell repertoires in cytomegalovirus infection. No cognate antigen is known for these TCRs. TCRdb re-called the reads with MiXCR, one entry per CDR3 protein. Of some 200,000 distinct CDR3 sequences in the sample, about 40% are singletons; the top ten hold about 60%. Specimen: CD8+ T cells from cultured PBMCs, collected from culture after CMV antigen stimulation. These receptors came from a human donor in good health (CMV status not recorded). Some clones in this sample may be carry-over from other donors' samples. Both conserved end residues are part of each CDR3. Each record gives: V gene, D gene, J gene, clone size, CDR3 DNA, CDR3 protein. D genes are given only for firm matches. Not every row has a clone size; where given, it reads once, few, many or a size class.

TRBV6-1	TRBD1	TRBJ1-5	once	TGTGCCAGCAGTGATGGGACAGGGGGCCGTCAGCCCCAGCATTTT	CASSDGTGGRQPQHF
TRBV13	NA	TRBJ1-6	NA	TGTGCCAGCAGCCCCTCGGGTAGCTCCTATAATTCACCCCTCCACTTT	CASSPSGSSYNSPLHF
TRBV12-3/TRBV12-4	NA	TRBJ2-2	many	TGTGCCAGCAGCGATTCAGGGGGGGGCACCGGGGAGCTGTTTTTT	CASSDSGGGTGELFF
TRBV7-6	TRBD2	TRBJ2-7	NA	TGTGCCAGCAGCTTAGTAGCGGGAATAAGCGAGCAGTACTTC	CASSLVAGISEQYF
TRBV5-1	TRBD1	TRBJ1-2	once	TGCGCCAGCAGCTTGGTAGGGACAGGTGGAACTAACTATGGCTACACCTTC	CASSLVGTGGTNYGYTF
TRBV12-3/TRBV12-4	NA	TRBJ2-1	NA	TGTGCCAGCACCCTCAGGGGGGGGCGTTACAATGAGCAGTTCTTC	CASTLRGGRYNEQFF
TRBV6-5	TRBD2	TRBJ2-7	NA	TGTGCCAGCACCGCCCCGGGGGGGCAGTACTTC	CASTAPGGQYF
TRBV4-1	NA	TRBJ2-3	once	TGCGCCAGCAATGGGCAGAGCACAGATACGCAGTATTTT	CASNGQSTDTQYF
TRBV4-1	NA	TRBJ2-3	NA	TGCGCCAGCAGCCTAGTAGAGGGCGATACGCAGTATTTT	CASSLVEGDTQYF
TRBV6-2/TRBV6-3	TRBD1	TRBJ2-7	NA	TGTGCCAGCAGTTACGACAGGGGGATCGCCTACGAGCAGTACTTC	CASSYDRGIAYEQYF
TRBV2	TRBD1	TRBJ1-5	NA	TGTGCCAGCAGCCACGGACAGGGGATCACGAAGCAGCCCCAGCATTTT	CASSHGQGITKQPQHF
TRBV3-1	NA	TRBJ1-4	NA	TGTGCCAGCAGCCAAGAGCGGAGTAGGAATGAAAAACTGTTTTTT	CASSQERSRNEKLFF
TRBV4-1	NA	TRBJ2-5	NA	TGCGCCAGCAGGGCCCCCAGTGGGGAGACCCAGTACTTC	CASRAPSGETQYF
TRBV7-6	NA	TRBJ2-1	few	TGTGCCAGCAGCTTAGGGCCAGCCAATGAGCAGTTCTTC	CASSLGPANEQFF
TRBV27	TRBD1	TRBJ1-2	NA	TGTGCCAGCCGACAGGGAGGTGCCTATGGCTACACCTTC	CASRQGGAYGYTF
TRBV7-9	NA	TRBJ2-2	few	TGTGCCAGCAGCCCCGCGACCTCCTTACCGGGCGACACCGGGGAGCTGTTTTTT	CASSPATSLPGDTGELFF
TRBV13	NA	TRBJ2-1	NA	TGTGCCAGCAGCTTATTACCCCGCGGGGAAGACAATGAGCAGTTCTTC	CASSLLPRGEDNEQFF
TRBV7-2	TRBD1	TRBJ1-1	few	TGTGCCAGCAGCTTCCACAGGGGCCGCGAAGCTTTCTTT	CASSFHRGREAFF
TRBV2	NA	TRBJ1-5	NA	TGTGCCAGCCTAGGGAAGGACACGGATATACCCCAGCATTTT	CASLGKDTDIPQHF
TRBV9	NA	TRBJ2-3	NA	TGTGCCACCTCGACTAGAGCCACAGATACGCAGTATTTT	CATSTRATDTQYF
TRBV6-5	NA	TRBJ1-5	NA	TGTGCCAGCAGTTACAGGGGATTCCGCAATCAGCCCCAGCATTTT	CASSYRGFRNQPQHF
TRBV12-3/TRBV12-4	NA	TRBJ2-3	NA	TGTGCCAGCAGTTTAAAGGCAGATACGCAGTATTTT	CASSLKADTQYF
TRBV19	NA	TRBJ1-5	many	TGTGCCAGTAGTCCCCGGGGAAGGGTCGATCAGCCCCAGCATTTT	CASSPRGRVDQPQHF
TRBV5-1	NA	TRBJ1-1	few	TGCGCCAGCAGAAAACTCAGAGTCTTGAACACTGAAGCTTTCTTT	CASRKLRVLNTEAFF
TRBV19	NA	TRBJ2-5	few	TGTGCCAGTAGTGACCGGGGAGAGACCCAGTACTTC	CASSDRGETQYF
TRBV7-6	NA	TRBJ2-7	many	TGTGCCAGCAGCCACGTAGCGGTTCCTTCCTACGAGCAGTACTTC	CASSHVAVPSYEQYF
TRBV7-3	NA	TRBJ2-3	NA	TGTGCCAGCAGCTTAGCAGGTCGAGGGTACACAGATACGCAGTATTTT	CASSLAGRGYTDTQYF
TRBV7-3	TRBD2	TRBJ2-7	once	TGTGCCAGCAGCTTAGTCACTAGCGGGAGCGACGAGCAGTACTTC	CASSLVTSGSDEQYF
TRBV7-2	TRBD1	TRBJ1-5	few	TGTGCCAGCAGCTTAGGGACAGGGGAATGGCAGCCCCAGCATTTT	CASSLGTGEWQPQHF
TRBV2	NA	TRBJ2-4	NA	TGTGCCAGCTTCCCAGAGAGGTCCAAAAACATTCAGTACTTC	CASFPERSKNIQYF
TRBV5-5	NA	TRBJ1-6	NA	TGTGCCAGCAGCTTCGAGGGGGATAGGAATTCACCCCTCCACTTT	CASSFEGDRNSPLHF
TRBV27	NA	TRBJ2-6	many	TGTGCCAGCAGTTTATGGGGTACTGGGGCCAACGTCCTGACTTTC	CASSLWGTGANVLTF
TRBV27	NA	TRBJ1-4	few	TGTGCCAGTACGGGGCAGGGACGAGAAAGGAATGAAAAACTGTTTTTT	CASTGQGRERNEKLFF
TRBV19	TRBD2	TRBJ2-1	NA	TGTGCCAGTAACCCCGGAGCGGGGGAGGGCTCCTACAATGAGCAGTTCTTC	CASNPGAGEGSYNEQFF
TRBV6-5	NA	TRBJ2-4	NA	TGTGCCAGCAGTTACTCGTACGGGACTTCAGCCAAAAACATTCAGTACTTC	CASSYSYGTSAKNIQYF
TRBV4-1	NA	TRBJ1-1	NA	TGCGCCAGCAGCCAAGACAGAGGGGCTTTCTTT	CASSQDRGAFF
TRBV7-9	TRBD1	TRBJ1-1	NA	TGTGCCAGCAGCCGGACAGGGATGAACACTGAAGCTTTCTTT	CASSRTGMNTEAFF
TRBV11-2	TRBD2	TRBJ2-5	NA	TGTGCCAGCAGCTTAGGTCCAGGGAGGGCAGAGACCCAGTACTTC	CASSLGPGRAETQYF
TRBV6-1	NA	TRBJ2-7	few	TGTGCCAGCAGTGAATTTCCCCGGGACATCCAGAACGAGCAGTACTTC	CASSEFPRDIQNEQYF
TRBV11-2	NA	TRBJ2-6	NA	TGTGCCAGCAGCCCGGGTGGAGTCTCTGGGGCCAACGTCCTGACTTTC	CASSPGGVSGANVLTF